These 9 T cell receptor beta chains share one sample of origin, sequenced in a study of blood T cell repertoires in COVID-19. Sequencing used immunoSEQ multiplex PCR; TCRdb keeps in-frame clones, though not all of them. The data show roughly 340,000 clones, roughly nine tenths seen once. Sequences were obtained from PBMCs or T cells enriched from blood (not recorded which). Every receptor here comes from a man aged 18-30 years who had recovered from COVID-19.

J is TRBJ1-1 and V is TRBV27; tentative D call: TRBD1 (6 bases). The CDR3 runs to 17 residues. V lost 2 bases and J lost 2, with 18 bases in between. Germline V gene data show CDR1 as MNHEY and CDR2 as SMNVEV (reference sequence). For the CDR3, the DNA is TGTGCCAGCAGTTTAAGGTTTTGGACAGAAAGAAACACTGAAGCTTTCTTT. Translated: CASSLRFWTERNTEAFF.

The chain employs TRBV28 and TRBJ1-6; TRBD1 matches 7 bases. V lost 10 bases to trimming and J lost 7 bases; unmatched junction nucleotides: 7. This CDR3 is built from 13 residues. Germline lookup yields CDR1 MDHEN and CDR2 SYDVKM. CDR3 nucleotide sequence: TGTGCCACCAAGACAGGGATGAATTCACCCCTCCACTTT. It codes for CATKTGMNSPLHF.

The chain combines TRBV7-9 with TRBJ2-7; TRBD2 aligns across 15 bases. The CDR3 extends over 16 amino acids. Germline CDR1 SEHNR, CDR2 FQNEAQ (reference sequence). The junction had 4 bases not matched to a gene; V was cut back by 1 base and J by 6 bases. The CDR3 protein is CASSLGTSGGAFEQYF. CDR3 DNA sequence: TGTGCCAGCAGCTTAGGGACTAGCGGGGGGGCCTTCGAGCAGTACTTC.

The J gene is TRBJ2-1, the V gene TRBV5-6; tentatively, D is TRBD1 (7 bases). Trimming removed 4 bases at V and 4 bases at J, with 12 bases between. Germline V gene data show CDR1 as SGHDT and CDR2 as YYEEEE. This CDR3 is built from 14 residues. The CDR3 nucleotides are TGTGCCAGCAGCGCGGGACAGCTATACAATGAGCAGTTCTTC. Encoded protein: CASSAGQLYNEQFF.

CDR3 protein: CATNSGGNAGANVLTF. The DNA for the CDR3 is TGTGCCACCAATAGCGGGGGGAATGCTGGGGCCAACGTCCTGACTTTC. The chain uses TRBV13 and TRBJ2-6, with 10 nucleotides matching TRBD2. This CDR3 comprises 16 residues. CDR1 is PRHDT and CDR2 is FYEKMQ in the germline V gene (reference sequence). The J segment lost 2 bases and the V segment lost 10 bases, leaving 8 bases of the junction unmatched.

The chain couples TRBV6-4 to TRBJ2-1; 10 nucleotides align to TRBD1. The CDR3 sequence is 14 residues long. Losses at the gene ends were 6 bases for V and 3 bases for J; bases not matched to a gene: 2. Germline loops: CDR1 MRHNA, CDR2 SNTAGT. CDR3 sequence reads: CASRRDRGYNEQFF. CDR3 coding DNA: TGTGCCAGCAGGCGGGACAGGGGCTACAATGAGCAGTTCTTC.

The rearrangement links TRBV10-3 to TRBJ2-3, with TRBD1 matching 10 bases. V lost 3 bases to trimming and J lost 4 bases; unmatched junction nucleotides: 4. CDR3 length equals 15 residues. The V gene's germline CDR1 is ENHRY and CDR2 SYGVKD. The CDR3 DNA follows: TGTGCCATCAGTGACCCCGGACAGGGGGCAGATACGCAGTATTTT. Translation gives CAISDPGQGADTQYF.

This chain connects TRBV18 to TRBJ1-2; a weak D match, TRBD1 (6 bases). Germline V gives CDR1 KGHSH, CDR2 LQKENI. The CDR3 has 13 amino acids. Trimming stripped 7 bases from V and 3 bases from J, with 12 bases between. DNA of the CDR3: TGTGCCAGCTTACGGGGGGCCGACTATGGCTACACCTTC. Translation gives CASLRGADYGYTF. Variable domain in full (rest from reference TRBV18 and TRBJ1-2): NAGVMQNPRHLVRRRGQEARLRCSPMKGHSHVYWYRQLPEEGLKFMVYLQKENIIDESGMPKERFSAEFPKEGPSILRIQQVVRGDSAAYFCASLRGADYGYTFGSGTRLTVV.

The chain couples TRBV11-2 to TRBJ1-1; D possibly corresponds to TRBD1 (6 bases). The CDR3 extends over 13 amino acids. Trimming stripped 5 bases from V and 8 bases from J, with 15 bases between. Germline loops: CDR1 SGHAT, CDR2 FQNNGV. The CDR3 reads CASSPPQGREAFF. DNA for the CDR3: TGTGCCAGCAGCCCCCCTCAGGGGCGGGAAGCTTTCTTT. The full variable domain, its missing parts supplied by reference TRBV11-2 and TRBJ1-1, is EAGVAQSPRYKIIEKRQSVAFWCNPISGHATLYWYQQILGQGPKLLIQFQNNGVVDDSQLPKDRFSAERLKGVDSTLKIQPAKLEDSAVYLCASSPPQGREAFFGQGTRLTVV.